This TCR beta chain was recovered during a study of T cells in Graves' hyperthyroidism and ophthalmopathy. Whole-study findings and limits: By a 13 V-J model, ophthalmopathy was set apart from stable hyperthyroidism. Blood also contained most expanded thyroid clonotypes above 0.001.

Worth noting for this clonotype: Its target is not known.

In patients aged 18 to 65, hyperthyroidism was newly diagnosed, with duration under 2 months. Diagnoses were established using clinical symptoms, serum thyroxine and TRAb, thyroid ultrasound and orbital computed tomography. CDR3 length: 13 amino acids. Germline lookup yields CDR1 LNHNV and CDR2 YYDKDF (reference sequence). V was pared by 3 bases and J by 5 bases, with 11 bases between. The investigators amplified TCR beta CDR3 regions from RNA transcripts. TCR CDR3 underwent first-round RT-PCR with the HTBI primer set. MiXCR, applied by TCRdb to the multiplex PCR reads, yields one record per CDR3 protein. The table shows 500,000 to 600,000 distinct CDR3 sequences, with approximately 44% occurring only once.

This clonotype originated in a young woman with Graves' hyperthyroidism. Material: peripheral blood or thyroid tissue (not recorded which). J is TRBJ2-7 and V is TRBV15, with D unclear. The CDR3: CATSSLATNEQYF. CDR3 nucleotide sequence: TGTGCCACCAGCAGCTTAGCTACCAACGAGCAGTACTTC.